This T cell receptor (beta chain) was captured by sequencing in a study of cytomegalovirus exposure and HLA in healthy donors. Vbeta (60) and Jbeta (13) primers were used in the PCR. TCRdb keeps only in-frame clones here, not all; method: immunoSEQ multiplex PCR. Recorded for this sample: roughly 80,000 clones. The receptor was derived from a girl aged 5-17 years in good health and CMV-seropositive. Material: PBMCs.

The CDR3 DNA sequence: TGTGCCAGCAGTGGGCTCCAAGAGACCCAGTACTTC. It translates to CASSGLQETQYF. The rearrangement uses TRBV2 and TRBJ2-5; D call uncertain. The germline V and J ends were trimmed by 4 bases and 1 base, with 4 bases remaining between them. There are 12 residues in the CDR3. The germline V gene has CDR1 SNHLY and CDR2 FYNNEI.